Following are 25 T cell receptor beta chains from one sample sequenced in a study of shared clonotypes between healthy human individuals. Only in-frame clones appear in the TCRdb table, and some are missing; sequencing was by immunoSEQ multiplex PCR. Of some 2.4 million clones listed, 93% are singletons. The sequenced material came from naive CD4+ T cells from PBMCs. Subset here: CD45RA+ positively selected. The source is a young man in good health. Some clones in this sample may be carry-over from other donors' samples.

This clone was seen a few times. The chain is built from TRBV2 and TRBJ1-2; TRBD1 might be the D (6 bases). Germline V gene sequence: CDR1 SNHLY, CDR2 FYNNEI. Trimming pared 8 bases from V and 8 bases from J, leaving 21 bases between. The CDR3 consists of 14 residues. In nucleotides, the CDR3 is TGTGCCAGCCCCCGGGGGGTACCAGGGGACGGCTACACCTTC. Amino acid sequence: CASPRGVPGDGYTF.

The V call is TRBV4-3, the J call TRBJ2-7, with D possibly TRBD1 on 6 matching bases. V shed 0 bases and J shed 2 bases, with 11 bases lying between them. The length of the CDR3 is 15 residues. The germline V gene has CDR1 LGHNA and CDR2 YSLEER. The CDR3 bases are TGCGCCAGCAGCCAAGATGCAGGGGTAACCTACGAGCAGTACTTC. As protein: CASSQDAGVTYEQYF.

This clone has only one observation. This chain uses TRBV6-5 with TRBJ2-7, with 9 bases lining up with TRBD1. Germline V lookup: CDR1 MNHEY, CDR2 SVGAGI. The V gene end was trimmed by 6 bases and the J gene end by 3 bases; junction bases not matched to a gene: 9. CDR3 length equals 15 residues. CDR3 loop: CASSRSRDRDYEQYF. DNA of the CDR3: TGTGCCAGCAGCCGTTCCCGGGACAGGGACTACGAGCAGTACTTC.

The CDR3 DNA reads as TGTGCCAGCTCATCAAACGGACAGGGATCGGGGACTGAAGCTTTCTTT. This sequence encodes CASSSNGQGSGTEAFF. The rearrangement uses TRBV18 and TRBJ1-1, with 8 bases identical to TRBD1. Germline-derived CDR1 and CDR2 are KGHSH and LQKENI. There are 16 residues in the CDR3. V lost 5 bases, J lost 5 bases, and 13 bases stayed unmatched.

This chain joins TRBV28 and TRBJ2-5; D is perhaps TRBD1 or TRBD2 (5 bases each). Germline assignment: CDR1 MDHEN and CDR2 SYDVKM. The CDR3 is 15 residues long. Trimming cost V 5 bases and J 4 bases, with 17 bases left between them. The CDR3 region is CASSPSGGLGETQYF. As DNA, the CDR3 is TGTGCCAGCAGTCCTAGTGGGGGTCTGGGAGAGACCCAGTACTTC.

With respect to this clone: Other DNA sequences in this sample translate to the same CDR3. The J gene is TRBJ2-7, the V gene TRBV15; D not certain. From germline, CDR1 is LNHNV and CDR2 YYDKDF (reference sequence). The CDR3 sequence is 13 residues long. Between the trimmed V and J ends, which lost 0 bases and 4 bases, there was a span of 7 bases. CDR3 in amino acids: CATSRDKLYEQYF. The CDR3 DNA reads as TGTGCCACCAGCAGAGATAAGTTGTACGAGCAGTACTTC.

The chain uses TRBV7-9 and TRBJ2-7; 7 nucleotides match TRBD2. J gave up 7 bases and V 6 bases, and 9 bases lay outside the gene matches. The CDR3 sequence is 13 residues long. Looked up from germline, CDR1 is SEHNR and CDR2 is FQNEAQ (reference sequence). Here the CDR3 reads CASSHSGIGEQYF. CDR3 DNA sequence: TGTGCCAGCAGTCACAGCGGGATCGGGGAGCAGTACTTC.

The genes are TRBV5-8 and TRBJ1-2; D is perhaps TRBD1 (5 bases). The CDR3 is made up of 14 amino acids. Germline CDR1 reads SGHTS; CDR2 reads YDEGEE. The V end was cut by 1 base, the J end by 2 bases, with 9 bases between. CDR3 bases: TGTGCCAGCAGCTTGACAGGAAGAAACTATGGCTACACCTTC. Protein: CASSLTGRNYGYTF. The full variable domain, its missing parts supplied by reference TRBV5-8 and TRBJ1-2, is EAGVTQSPTHLIKTRGQQATLRCSPISGHTSVYWYQQALGLGLQFLLWYDEGEERNRGNFPPRFSGRQFPNYSSELNVNALELEDSALYLCASSLTGRNYGYTFGSGTRLTVV.

This chain joins TRBV7-7 and TRBJ2-1; D is unclear. V shed 0 bases and J shed 2 bases, with 14 bases lying between them. CDR1 SSHAT and CDR2 FNYEAQ come from the germline V gene (reference sequence). The CDR3 totals 17 residues. DNA for the CDR3: TGTGCCAGCAGCTTAGCGCCTGCTCCCACCGCCTACAATGAGCAGTTCTTC. This gives the protein CASSLAPAPTAYNEQFF.

The chain recombines TRBV27 with TRBJ1-2, with 9 bases aligning to TRBD1. The length of the CDR3 is 15 residues. V gave up 5 bases and J gave up 3 bases; unmatched junction bases: 7. Germline CDR1 is MNHEY and CDR2 is SMNVEV (reference sequence). The CDR3 DNA reads TGTGCCAGCAGTCCCGGGACAGGGCAGCACTATGGCTACACCTTC. It specifies CASSPGTGQHYGYTF.

This clone was seen once. The chain uses TRBV6-6 and TRBJ1-3; weak D call: TRBD1 (6 bases). CDR1 is MNHNY, CDR2 SVGAGI, per germline (reference sequence). The CDR3 totals 16 residues. Trimming removed 3 bases at V and 4 bases at J, with 16 bases between. This CDR3 is CASSYQQGFPGNTIYF. The CDR3, as DNA: TGTGCCAGCAGTTATCAACAGGGCTTTCCAGGAAACACCATATATTTT.

The CDR3 DNA is TGTGCCAGCAGCCCCCCAGGGCCGAACACCGGGGAGCTGTTTTTT. The encoded protein is CASSPPGPNTGELFF. This chain connects TRBV14 to TRBJ2-2; D possibly corresponds to TRBD1 (5 bases). Trimming pared 4 bases from V and 0 bases from J, leaving 9 bases between. Germline lookup yields CDR1 SGHDN and CDR2 FVKESK. This CDR3 has 15 amino acids.

The chain combines TRBV7-8 with TRBJ1-1; D call uncertain. CDR1 is SGHVS and CDR2 is FQNEAQ in the germline V gene. Trimming left V 0 bases short and J 2 bases short, with 7 bases between. The CDR3 runs 14 residues. In DNA, the CDR3 is TGTGCCAGCAGCTTAGCCCCCCACAACACTGAAGCTTTCTTT. Protein: CASSLAPHNTEAFF.

Written as DNA, the CDR3 is TGTGCCAGCACCTTCCGGACTAGCTCCTACGAGCAGTACTTC. It yields the protein CASTFRTSSYEQYF. This chain connects TRBV2 to TRBJ2-7; 7 bases are shared with TRBD2. Germline assignment: CDR1 SNHLY and CDR2 FYNNEI. The V gene end was trimmed by 7 bases and the J gene end by 0 bases; junction bases not matched to a gene: 6. This CDR3 has 14 amino acids.

V gene TRBV10-3 combines with J gene TRBJ2-1; 10 bases line up with TRBD1. The length of the CDR3 is 15 residues. The ends lost 11 bases at V and 6 bases at J; junction bases unmatched: 13. Germline V gene data show CDR1 as ENHRY and CDR2 as SYGVKD. CDR3: CAAGGDRGRFNEQFF. CDR3 DNA sequence: TGTGCCGCAGGGGGGGACAGGGGCCGTTTCAATGAGCAGTTCTTC.

This sequence joins TRBV5-1 and TRBJ2-5; TRBD2 aligns across 11 bases. The CDR3 totals 14 residues. Germline trimming cut 9 bases from V and 4 bases from J; bases unmatched to any gene: 8. The germline V gene has CDR1 SGHRS and CDR2 YFSETQ. In DNA form, the CDR3 reads TGCGCCACCTCAACCGGGACTAGCGGAGAGACCCAGTACTTC. Its protein is CATSTGTSGETQYF.

This clone was counted a single time. The rearrangement joins TRBV23-1 to TRBJ2-7, with 8 bases identical to TRBD2. TRBV23-1 is an ORF; its function is uncertain. V was pared by 4 bases and J by 3 bases, with 8 bases of the junction left unmatched. The CDR3 consists of 15 residues. The CDR3 here is CASSPRWRGDYEQYF. DNA for the CDR3: TGCGCCAGCAGTCCCCGGTGGCGGGGGGACTACGAGCAGTACTTC.

This clone was seen only once. The gene calls are TRBV19 and TRBJ1-4; D remains unclear. Germline CDR1 LNHDA, CDR2 SQIVND (reference sequence). V dropped 4 bases and J dropped 4 bases, with 22 bases sitting between them. This CDR3 has 18 amino acids. Here the CDR3 DNA reads TGTGCCAGTAGTAACTCGCCGGTTATCGGCCCGAATAATGAAAAACTGTTTTTT. Translation gives CASSNSPVIGPNNEKLFF.

V gene TRBV18 combines with J gene TRBJ1-5; D is ambiguous. This CDR3 has 13 amino acids. V shed 3 bases and J shed 6 bases, with 9 bases lying between them. Germline CDR1 reads KGHSH; CDR2 reads LQKENI. CDR3 region: CASSPTPVQPQHF. The CDR3, as DNA: TGTGCCAGCTCACCGACGCCGGTTCAGCCCCAGCATTTT.

The rearrangement links TRBV6-5 to TRBJ1-1; D call uncertain. The CDR3 runs to 13 residues. The V gene's germline CDR1 is MNHEY and CDR2 SVGAGI. V was trimmed by 6 bases and J by 8 bases, leaving 16 bases between them. The CDR3 DNA is TGTGCCAGCAGCCCCACGAGGGAAACAGAAGCTTTCTTT. Protein: CASSPTRETEAFF.

On this clone: The same CDR3 can be traced to other DNA sequences in this sample. The chain uses TRBV9 and TRBJ2-5; D remains ambiguous. Germline lookup yields CDR1 SGDLS and CDR2 YYNGEE. The CDR3 has 12 amino acids. Trimming removed 0 bases from V and 3 bases from J, with 3 bases in between. The CDR3 bases are TGTGCCAGCAGCGTAGCCGAAGAGACCCAGTACTTC. Its translation is CASSVAEETQYF.

The chain has TRBV5-1 and TRBJ2-7; 10 nucleotides match TRBD2. Germline V gene lookup returns CDR1 SGHRS and CDR2 YFSETQ. This CDR3 spans 15 amino acids. Germline trimming cut 5 bases from V and 4 bases from J; bases unmatched to any gene: 9. As DNA, the CDR3 is TGCGCCAGCAGGATTGAGGGGACTAGCGTTTACGAGCAGTACTTC. Translation: CASRIEGTSVYEQYF.

The chain uses TRBV29-1 and TRBJ2-5; D gene uncertain. Germline loops: CDR1 SQVTM, CDR2 ANQGSEA. The V gene lost 1 base and the J gene lost 2 bases, with 11 bases spanning the gap. This CDR3 contains 14 residues. The CDR3 here is CSVEVFRQQETQYF. The CDR3 nucleotides are TGCAGCGTTGAAGTTTTTCGGCAGCAAGAGACCCAGTACTTC.

The chain has TRBV27 and TRBJ1-5; no clear D. Germline V gene sequence: CDR1 MNHEY, CDR2 SMNVEV (reference sequence). The CDR3 consists of 14 residues. Trimming left V 0 bases short and J 2 bases short, with 5 bases between. The CDR3 loop is CASSLSWGNQPQHF. The CDR3 bases are TGTGCCAGCAGTTTATCGTGGGGCAATCAGCCCCAGCATTTT.

The rearrangement uses TRBV19 and TRBJ2-7; D uncertain. This CDR3 is built from 14 residues. Germline-derived CDR1 and CDR2 are LNHDA and SQIVND (reference sequence). Trimming removed 0 bases at V and 1 base at J, with 7 bases between. CDR3 in amino acids: CASSIEGYSYEQYF. The CDR3 DNA reads as TGTGCCAGTAGTATAGAGGGATATTCCTACGAGCAGTACTTC.